Shown below are 8 T cell receptor beta chains from a single sample sequenced in a study of shared clonotypes between healthy human individuals. Generated by immunoSEQ multiplex PCR, the TCRdb table keeps only in-frame clones and is missing some. The repertoire has millions of clones, 85% to 95% of them found once; the top ten carry more than 0.1%. Source material: naive CD4+ T cells sorted from blood. The subset is: CD45RA+ positively selected. The receptors here all came from a man aged 18 to 29 in good health.

The rearrangement uses TRBV4-3 and TRBJ2-5; D possibly corresponds to TRBD1 (5 bases). The J call may be faulty, since TRBJ2-7 better matches the DNA end. The CDR3 contains 13 residues. In germline, CDR1 is LGHNA, CDR2 YSLEER. The CDR3 DNA is TGCGCCAGCAGCCAAGACAGGGTTTACGAGCAGTACTTC. Translating it yields CASSQDRVYEQYF.

The V gene is TRBV5-1, the J gene TRBJ2-7; unclear D gene. Germline V lookup: CDR1 SGHRS, CDR2 YFSETQ. The germline V and J ends were trimmed by 0 bases and 3 bases, with 7 bases remaining between them. This CDR3 is built from 13 residues. This chain's CDR3 is CASSLAAVYEQYF. The CDR3 DNA is TGCGCCAGCAGCTTGGCGGCTGTCTACGAGCAGTACTTC.

CDR3 bases: TGTGCCAGCAGCAGTACGGGACAGCATAGCAATCAGCCCCAGCATTTT. Its translation is CASSSTGQHSNQPQHF. This sequence joins TRBV21-1 and TRBJ1-5; the table's D call of TRBD1 was not tested on the DNA. TRBV21-1 constitutes a pseudogene. CDR3 length: 16 amino acids.

The J gene is TRBJ2-2, the V gene TRBV5-1, with 9 positions matching TRBD1. This CDR3 region has 15 residues. Germline-derived CDR1 and CDR2 are SGHRS and YFSETQ. V trimming: 0 bases; J trimming: 9 bases; junction bases outside the gene matches: 6. The CDR3 loop is CASSLGTGDLRELFF. As DNA, the CDR3 is TGCGCCAGCAGCTTGGGGACAGGGGATTTACGGGAGCTGTTTTTT. Based on the CDR3 plus reference TRBV5-1 and TRBJ2-2, the full variable domain is KAGVTQTPRYLIKTRGQQVTLSCSPISGHRSVSWYQQTPGQGLQFLFEYFSETQRNKGNFPGRFSGRQFSNSRSEMNVSTLELGDSALYLCASSLGTGDLRELFFGEGSRLTVL.

V is TRBV15 and J is TRBJ2-7, with 9 bases identical to TRBD1. Trimming took 4 bases from V and 0 from J; bases not matched to a gene: 4. The CDR3 spans 15 residues. CDR1 LNHNV and CDR2 YYDKDF come from the germline V gene (reference sequence). In DNA form, the CDR3 reads TGTGCCACCAGCAACCGGGACAGGGCCTCCTACGAGCAGTACTTC. It translates to CATSNRDRASYEQYF.

This clone has just one count. The chain links TRBV30 to TRBJ1-6, with no clear D. The CDR3 has 15 residues. V dropped 0 bases and J dropped 3 bases, with 9 bases sitting between them. CDR1 GTSNPN and CDR2 SVGIG come from the germline V gene (reference sequence). The CDR3 nucleotides read TGTGCCTGGAGTGTAAGGGTTTTCTATAATTCACCCCTCCACTTT. It specifies CAWSVRVFYNSPLHF. Complete variable domain (other parts from reference TRBV30 and TRBJ1-6): SQTIHQWPATLVQPVGSPLSLECTVEGTSNPNLYWYRQAAGRGLQLLFYSVGIGQISSEVPQNLSASRPQDRQFILSSKKLLLSDSGFYLCAWSVRVFYNSPLHFGNGTRLTVT.

The V and J genes are TRBV6-5 and TRBJ2-1; a possible D gene is TRBD1 (5 bases). The V and J ends lost 2 bases and 9 bases respectively, with 8 bases between them. Germline V gives CDR1 MNHEY, CDR2 SVGAGI. The CDR3 has 12 residues. The CDR3 bases are TGTGCCAGCAGTTACCCCCAGGGTGAGCAGTTCTTC. Translation gives CASSYPQGEQFF.

The rearrangement uses TRBV2 and TRBJ1-6, with D perhaps matching TRBD1 (6 bases). Germline lookup yields CDR1 SNHLY and CDR2 FYNNEI. V was cut by 7 bases and J by 5 bases, with 15 bases left in between. The CDR3 length is 15 residues. The DNA of the CDR3 is TGTGCCAGCACCCTGGGGGGGGCTAATAATTCACCCCTCCACTTT. Its protein product is CASTLGGANNSPLHF.